This T cell receptor (beta chain) was profiled in a study of T cell responses to AZD1222 COVID-19 vaccine. Profiling relied on immunoSEQ multiplex PCR, and the TCRdb table lists in-frame clones only, not all of them. This table has about 120,000 clones, 75% to 85% appearing once. The CDR3 sequence is 14 residues long. Germline assignment: CDR1 MDHEN and CDR2 SYDVKM. V dropped 2 bases and J dropped 7 bases, with 12 bases sitting between them. The clonotype comes from an adult who received the AZD1222 COVID-19 vaccine. V gene TRBV28 combines with J gene TRBJ1-5, with D tentatively TRBD1 (5 bases). The source material was peripheral blood, sampled 28 days after the second AZD1222 dose. CDR3 protein: CASSLGGDGQPQHF. The DNA for the CDR3 is TGTGCCAGCAGTTTAGGAGGGGACGGACAGCCCCAGCATTTT.